Below, 15 T cell receptor beta chains from the same sample are listed, as sequenced in a study of blood T cell repertoires in COVID-19. Measured with immunoSEQ multiplex PCR; TCRdb has only the in-frame clones, and not every one. The sample carries 140,000 or so clones, about nine tenths recorded once. Sequencing was performed on peripheral blood. The receptors derive from a human donor in a cohort sampled during active COVID-19.

The J gene is TRBJ2-5, the V gene TRBV5-1, with D possibly TRBD2 on 7 matching bases. V was cut by 4 bases and J by 2 bases, with 15 bases left in between. The CDR3 is made up of 15 amino acids. In germline, CDR1 is SGHRS, CDR2 YFSETQ. CDR3 region: CASSPGGGRQETQYF. Written as DNA, the CDR3 is TGCGCCAGCAGCCCGGGGGGCGGTAGACAAGAGACCCAGTACTTC.

This clone was counted a few times. The chain joins TRBV2 to TRBJ1-2; D might be TRBD1 (6 bases). The germline V and J ends were trimmed by 6 bases and 8 bases, with 13 bases remaining between them. The germline CDR1 and CDR2 sequences are SNHLY and FYNNEI. The CDR3 contains 12 residues. The CDR3 is CASSAVQGGYTF. The CDR3, as DNA: TGTGCCAGCAGCGCCGTACAGGGAGGCTACACCTTC.

The rearrangement joins TRBV7-2 to TRBJ2-7; the match to TRBD1 covers 7 bases. Germline loops: CDR1 SGHTA, CDR2 FQGNSA. This CDR3 has 13 amino acids. V dropped 5 bases and J dropped 8; count of bases not matched to a gene: 9. CDR3 loop: CASSQGTDRKQYF. The CDR3 bases are TGTGCCAGCAGCCAGGGGACAGACCGTAAGCAGTACTTC. Full variable domain (missing parts from reference TRBV7-2 and TRBJ2-7): GAGVSQSPSNKVTEKGKDVELRCDPISGHTALYWYRQSLGQGLEFLIYFQGNSAPDKSGLPSDRFSAERTGGSVSTLTIQRTQQEDSAVYLCASSQGTDRKQYFGPGTRLTVT.

The chain employs TRBV19 and TRBJ1-1, with D uncertain. Germline V gene sequence: CDR1 LNHDA, CDR2 SQIVND (reference sequence). CDR3 size: 16 residues. Trimming left V 3 bases short and J 0 bases short, with 14 bases between. The CDR3 reads CASSIRAGLMNTEAFF. CDR3 bases: TGTGCCAGTAGTATTCGCGCAGGCCTCATGAACACTGAAGCTTTCTTT.

The rearrangement links TRBV19 to TRBJ2-3; tentatively, D is TRBD1 (6 bases). The germline V gene has CDR1 LNHDA and CDR2 SQIVND (reference sequence). Trimming left V 3 bases short and J 2 bases short, with 18 bases between. The CDR3 covers 17 residues. The CDR3 DNA reads as TGTGCCAGTAGTATGGTAACAGGGAGATTTGTCACAGATACGCAGTATTTT. Its translation is CASSMVTGRFVTDTQYF.

The CDR3 is CASRSELARETQYF. The CDR3 nucleotides read TGTGCCAGCAGGTCAGAACTAGCGAGGGAGACCCAGTACTTC. V is TRBV7-6 and J is TRBJ2-5; 7 bases map to TRBD2. Germline V CDR1 and CDR2: SGHVS, FNYEAQ. The CDR3 runs to 14 residues. With V trimmed by 6 bases and J by 5 bases, 9 bases remained unmatched.

The CDR3 sequence is CASSQEQTYGYTF. The CDR3 nucleotides read TGTGCCAGCAGCCAAGAACAAACCTATGGCTACACCTTC. The V gene is TRBV3-1 (or the pseudogene TRBV3-2), the J gene TRBJ1-2; D unresolved. The length of the CDR3 is 13 residues. Trimming left V 0 bases short and J 4 bases short, with 6 bases between. Germline lookup yields CDR1 LGHDT and CDR2 YNNKEL (reference sequence).

This clone was counted a single time. The V and J genes are TRBV5-1 and TRBJ2-6; TRBD1 might be the D (6 bases). V lost 4 bases to trimming and J lost 0 bases, with 8 bases between them. The CDR3 covers 15 residues. Germline V gives CDR1 SGHRS, CDR2 YFSETQ. The CDR3 protein is CASSPDSSGANVLTF. The DNA for the CDR3 is TGCGCCAGCAGCCCGGACAGCTCTGGGGCCAACGTCCTGACTTTC. Filled out from reference TRBV5-1 and TRBJ2-6, the complete variable domain reads KAGVTQTPRYLIKTRGQQVTLSCSPISGHRSVSWYQQTPGQGLQFLFEYFSETQRNKGNFPGRFSGRQFSNSRSEMNVSTLELGDSALYLCASSPDSSGANVLTFGAGSRLTVL.

This chain links TRBV20-1 with TRBJ1-1; TRBD1 is a possible D gene (6 bases). Germline lookup yields CDR1 DFQATT and CDR2 SNEGSKA (reference sequence). The CDR3 has 13 residues. Trimming left V 3 bases short and J 6 bases short, with 14 bases between. This CDR3 is CSASLGALPEAFF. The CDR3 region has the DNA TGCAGTGCTAGTCTGGGGGCCCTACCTGAAGCTTTCTTT.

The rearrangement links TRBV7-8 to TRBJ1-2; 7 bases align to TRBD1. CDR1 and CDR2 from the germline V gene are SGHVS and FQNEAQ. There are 15 residues in the CDR3. With 3 bases clipped from V and 2 bases from J, the junction kept 6 bases outside the gene matches. CDR3 loop: CASSLGTERNYGYTF. The CDR3 nucleotides read TGTGCCAGCAGCTTGGGGACAGAGAGAAACTATGGCTACACCTTC.

The rearrangement joins TRBV27 to TRBJ2-1; 8 nucleotides line up with TRBD2. This CDR3 region has 16 residues. The junction had 7 bases not matched to a gene; V was cut back by 4 bases and J by 2 bases. CDR1 MNHEY and CDR2 SMNVEV come from the germline V gene (reference sequence). This CDR3 reads CASSYPAGAAYNEQFF. As DNA, the CDR3 is TGTGCCAGCAGTTACCCAGCGGGGGCGGCCTACAATGAGCAGTTCTTC.

V usage is TRBV5-1 and J usage is TRBJ1-3; possibly TRBD1 for D (5 bases). The germline gives CDR1 SGHRS, CDR2 YFSETQ. Trimming left V 2 bases short and J 2 bases short, with 8 bases between. The CDR3 sequence is 14 residues long. The chain's CDR3 is CASSFDSTGNTIYF. The CDR3 nucleotides are TGCGCCAGCAGCTTCGACAGCACTGGAAACACCATATATTTT.

The V gene is TRBV29-1, the J gene TRBJ1-1, with TRBD1 matching over 8 bases. In germline, CDR1 is SQVTM, CDR2 ANQGSEA. Losses at the gene ends were 5 bases for V and 3 bases for J; bases not matched to a gene: 5. The CDR3 totals 13 residues. CDR3: CSVNSDRDTEAFF. The CDR3 nucleotides read TGCAGCGTTAACTCGGACAGGGACACTGAAGCTTTCTTT.

In its sample, this clone was seen once. The genes are TRBV4-1 and TRBJ1-1, with 8 positions matching TRBD1. The V and J ends lost 8 bases and 0 bases, in that order; junction bases with no gene match: 5. Germline V gene lookup returns CDR1 MGHRA and CDR2 YSYEKL. The CDR3 loop spans 14 amino acids. CDR3 residues: CASARGPMNTEAFF. The CDR3 coding sequence is TGCGCCAGCGCCAGGGGGCCGATGAACACTGAAGCTTTCTTT.

The DNA for the CDR3 is TGTGCCAGCAGCCTGAGCGGGGGCTCCTACAATGAGCAGTTCTTC. Its translation is CASSLSGGSYNEQFF. The chain is built from TRBV25-1 and TRBJ2-1; 8 nucleotides agree with TRBD2. The trim removed 6 bases at V and 0 bases at J, leaving 4 bases unmatched. Per the germline V gene, CDR1 is MGHDK and CDR2 is SYGVNS. This CDR3 has 15 residues.